The following is a T cell receptor beta chain sequence with its context. Its antigen is currently unknown. The method was immunoSEQ multiplex PCR; TCRdb's version includes in-frame clones alone and lacks a portion of them. The sample has some 140,000 clones, approximately 90% seen once. This sample is drawn from a study of T cell responses to AZD1222 COVID-19 vaccine. Overall study: Whether given at about 4 or about 12 weeks, second doses were pooled.

Study observations and caveats: The repertoires were collected only after the peak T cell response. Unmutated variant regions are reportedly targeted by nearly half of spike-specific TCRs. Mostly white British, mostly female donors; authors suggested clonal diversity may be underestimated.

The CDR3 is 14 residues long. Germline V gene lookup returns CDR1 MDHEN and CDR2 SYDVKM. V shed 2 bases and J shed 3 bases, with 10 bases lying between them. The V call is TRBV28, the J call TRBJ1-2; D is unresolved. The receptor was derived from an adult in good health. This sample comprised peripheral blood, obtained on day 0 of AZD1222 vaccination. The CDR3 loop reads CASSLGADYYGYTF. The CDR3 DNA sequence: TGTGCCAGCAGTTTAGGTGCAGACTACTATGGCTACACCTTC.